These 28 T cell receptor beta chains share one sample of origin, sequenced in a study of blood T cell repertoires in COVID-19. Clones were read by immunoSEQ multiplex PCR, and TCRdb kept only the in-frame ones, dropping some. This repertoire shows about 250,000 clones, roughly nine tenths found once; its top ten account for 4.6%. The specimen was peripheral blood. All receptors come from a middle-aged woman who had recovered from COVID-19.

V and J are TRBV30 and TRBJ2-5; 10 nucleotides agree with TRBD2. V was clipped by 3 bases and J by 1 base; unmatched bases: 5. In germline, CDR1 is GTSNPN, CDR2 SVGIG (reference sequence). The CDR3 spans 15 residues. CDR3 nucleotide sequence: TGTGCCTGGAGAGAAAGACTAGCGGGCCAAGAGACCCAGTACTTC. It translates to CAWRERLAGQETQYF.

This clone showed up just once. V is TRBV18 and J is TRBJ1-2; 7 bases agree with TRBD1. The ends lost 4 bases at V and 6 bases at J; junction bases unmatched: 5. The germline CDR1 and CDR2 sequences are KGHSH and LQKENI. CDR3 length equals 13 residues. This CDR3 is CASSHGQADGYTF. The CDR3 bases are TGTGCCAGCTCACACGGACAGGCTGATGGCTACACCTTC.

The rearrangement links TRBV6-5 to TRBJ1-1; D uncertain. The V end was cut by 6 bases, the J end by 3 bases, with 11 bases between. The CDR3 spans 13 residues. The V gene's germline CDR1 is MNHEY and CDR2 SVGAGI. The CDR3 DNA reads as TGTGCCAGCAGACTCGTGGGCTACACTGAAGCTTTCTTT. Translation gives CASRLVGYTEAFF.

This rearrangement joins TRBV7-9 to TRBJ2-5, with 9 bases identical to TRBD1. The CDR3 consists of 15 residues. The V gene's germline CDR1 is SEHNR and CDR2 FQNEAQ (reference sequence). Trimming cost V 5 bases and J 4 bases; bases outside gene matches: 8. The CDR3 is CASSHQTGGRETQYF. The DNA for the CDR3 is TGTGCCAGCAGCCACCAGACAGGGGGACGAGAGACCCAGTACTTC. Drawing the rest from reference TRBV7-9 and TRBJ2-5, the complete variable domain is DTGVSQNPRHKITKRGQNVTFRCDPISEHNRLYWYRQTLGQGPEFLTYFQNEAQLEKSRLLSDRFSAERPKGSFSTLEIQRTEQGDSAMYLCASSHQTGGRETQYFGPGTRLLVL.

This clone showed up just once. The chain combines TRBV7-8 with TRBJ1-5; TRBD1 is a possible D gene (5 bases). Trimming stripped 5 bases from V and 0 bases from J, with 17 bases between. CDR1 and CDR2 from the germline V gene are SGHVS and FQNEAQ. This CDR3 has 17 residues. In nucleotides, the CDR3 is TGTGCCAGCAGCCCCGACAGTCCAGTCTATAGCAATCAGCCCCAGCATTTT. It codes for CASSPDSPVYSNQPQHF.

The sample holds many counts of this clone. The chain combines TRBV6-5 with TRBJ1-1, with D maybe TRBD1 (5 bases). The CDR3 is 15 residues long. The germline CDR1 and CDR2 sequences are MNHEY and SVGAGI. V was pared by 2 bases and J by 7 bases, with 17 bases between. The CDR3 DNA is TGTGCCAGCAGTTACGTGCAGGGTAAAAGAAGTGAAGCTTTCTTT. Protein: CASSYVQGKRSEAFF.

The chain has TRBV11-3 and TRBJ2-5; TRBD2 matches 7 bases. Trimming removed 1 base from V and 4 bases from J; junction bases left unmatched: 3. Germline CDR1 is SGHNT and CDR2 is YENEEA. The CDR3 contains 14 residues. The CDR3 nucleotides read TGTGCCAGCAGCTTAGCGGGAGGCGGAGAGACCCAGTACTTC. Its translation is CASSLAGGGETQYF.

The chain employs TRBV23-1 and TRBJ1-3, with D perhaps TRBD1 (6 bases). TRBV23-1 is placed among ORFs of uncertain function. Trimming pared 7 bases from V and 0 bases from J, leaving 22 bases between. The CDR3 is made up of 18 amino acids. CDR3 sequence: CASIYRDTVISSGNTIYF. The CDR3 coding sequence is TGCGCCAGCATTTACCGGGACACAGTCATAAGCTCTGGAAACACCATATATTTT.

The chain carries TRBV30 and TRBJ1-6; tentatively, D is TRBD1 (5 bases). The CDR3 is 13 residues long. Germline loops: CDR1 GTSNPN, CDR2 SVGIG (reference sequence). Trimming took off 4 bases at V and 5 bases at J, with 9 bases between the two ends. This CDR3 is CAWTSGNNSPLHF. The CDR3 region has the DNA TGTGCCTGGACTTCAGGGAATAATTCACCCCTCCACTTT.

V gene TRBV4-1 combines with J gene TRBJ2-1; 9 nucleotides match TRBD2. Trimming took 2 bases from V and 7 from J; bases not matched to a gene: 15. This CDR3 contains 18 residues. The germline V gene encodes CDR1 MGHRA and CDR2 YSYEKL. This CDR3 is CASSQSGQGLAGINEQFF. In DNA form, the CDR3 reads TGCGCCAGCAGCCAATCCGGGCAGGGGCTAGCGGGAATTAATGAGCAGTTCTTC.

This chain links TRBV7-9 with TRBJ1-1, with TRBD1 identical over 8 bases. Trimming removed 3 bases from V and 1 base from J; junction bases left unmatched: 4. The CDR3 consists of 15 residues. The germline gives CDR1 SEHNR, CDR2 FQNEAQ (reference sequence). Written as DNA, the CDR3 is TGTGCCAGCAGCTTCACAGGGGGAGGGAACACTGAAGCTTTCTTT. Amino acid sequence: CASSFTGGGNTEAFF.

V usage is TRBV18 and J usage is TRBJ2-7; TRBD2 might be the D (6 bases). The CDR3 contains 14 residues. The germline V and J ends were trimmed by 6 bases and 2 bases, with 14 bases remaining between them. Germline CDR1 KGHSH, CDR2 LQKENI. The CDR3: CASSPSEGPYEQYF. CDR3 DNA sequence: TGTGCCAGCTCCCCCTCGGAGGGGCCCTACGAGCAGTACTTC.

The chain links TRBV7-2 to TRBJ2-7; D may be TRBD2 (6 bases). The CDR3 runs to 13 residues. V lost 4 bases and J 7 bases, leaving 14 bases between the germline ends. Germline V CDR1 and CDR2: SGHTA, FQGNSA. This CDR3 is CASSSTWGVEQYF. The CDR3, as DNA: TGTGCCAGCAGCTCCACTTGGGGGGTGGAGCAGTACTTC.

This clone was observed a few times. The rearrangement joins TRBV5-1 to TRBJ2-2, with 15 bases matching TRBD2. V lost 1 base and J lost 0; bases outside the gene matches: 4. CDR3 length: 19 residues. The germline V gene has CDR1 SGHRS and CDR2 YFSETQ. The CDR3 DNA sequence: TGCGCCAGCAGCTTGAAGGGACTAGCGGGGGGCGCGAACACCGGGGAGCTGTTTTTT. Amino acids: CASSLKGLAGGANTGELFF.

This CDR3 reads CASSLGVRDEQFF. The CDR3 coding sequence is TGTGCCAGCAGCCTGGGGGTCCGGGATGAGCAGTTCTTC. This chain joins TRBV5-6 and TRBJ2-1, with D tentatively TRBD1 or TRBD2 (5 bases each). V was cut by 4 bases and J by 8 bases, with 13 bases left in between. CDR1 is SGHDT and CDR2 is YYEEEE in the germline V gene. The CDR3 is 13 residues long.

This clone was seen only once. Mismatch with germline at one junction end may stem from a read error. The chain uses TRBV11-2 and TRBJ2-3, with D perhaps TRBD2 (6 bases). Germline V gives CDR1 SGHAT, CDR2 FQNNGV. The length of the CDR3 is 15 residues. The CDR3 protein is CSSSRDGTSTDTQYF. CDR3 coding DNA: TGTTCCAGCAGCAGAGACGGGACTAGCACAGATACGCAGTATTTT. Full variable domain (remainder filled in from reference TRBV11-2 and TRBJ2-3): EAGVAQSPRYKIIEKRQSVAFWCNPISGHATLYWYQQILGQGPKLLIQFQNNGVVDDSQLPKDRFSAERLKGVDSTLKIQPAKLEDSAVYLCSSSRDGTSTDTQYFGPGTRLTVL.

In its sample, this clone was seen once. The chain combines TRBV28 with TRBJ2-5; D is possibly TRBD1 (5 bases). This CDR3 comprises 15 residues. The ends were cut back, 5 bases at V and 2 bases at J, with 15 bases in the middle. Germline values: CDR1 MDHEN, CDR2 SYDVKM. The CDR3 region is CASSPPQGRQETQYF. CDR3 DNA sequence: TGTGCCAGCAGTCCGCCCCAGGGTCGGCAAGAGACCCAGTACTTC.

The rearrangement links TRBV7-2 to TRBJ2-2; D unresolved. CDR1 SGHTA and CDR2 FQGNSA come from the germline V gene. Trimming took 6 bases from V and 7 from J, leaving 15 bases between them. The CDR3 is 14 amino acids. Here the CDR3 reads CASSWNLDFGELFF. CDR3 in DNA: TGTGCCAGCAGTTGGAATCTAGATTTCGGGGAGCTGTTTTTT.

The CDR3 DNA follows: TGTGCCAGCAGTTACTACCGAACAGGGTACGGCTACACCTTC. It is translated as CASSYYRTGYGYTF. This chain connects TRBV6-5 to TRBJ1-2, with D possibly being TRBD1 (6 bases). The germline V gene encodes CDR1 MNHEY and CDR2 SVGAGI. V gave up 1 base and J gave up 8 bases, with 14 bases separating them. The CDR3 length is 14 residues.

Comments on this clone: Other DNA sequences in the sample encode the same CDR3. CDR3 coding DNA: TGTGCCAGCAGCTTGGGACAGGTCTATGGCTACACCTTC. This codes for CASSLGQVYGYTF. The chain joins TRBV5-4 to TRBJ1-2; TRBD1 might be the D (6 bases). Germline lookup yields CDR1 SGHNT and CDR2 YYREEE (reference sequence). This CDR3 region has 13 residues. Trimming took 0 bases from V and 4 from J, leaving 7 bases between them.

This chain uses TRBV3-1 (or the pseudogene TRBV3-2) with TRBJ1-6; D remains unclear. Trimming left V 2 bases short and J 13 bases short, with 15 bases between. The CDR3 loop spans 14 amino acids. Germline V gene lookup returns CDR1 LGHDT and CDR2 YNNKEL (reference sequence). The CDR3 bases are TGTGCCAGCAGCCAAAGCGGTTTTCGTCCGCCCCTCCACTTT. It codes for CASSQSGFRPPLHF.

The chain uses TRBV28 and TRBJ2-7; 9 bases fit TRBD2. V was pared by 5 bases and J by 6 bases, with 8 bases of the junction left unmatched. Germline assignment: CDR1 MDHEN and CDR2 SYDVKM. The CDR3 is 14 amino acids. CDR3 sequence: CASSTAGGVPEQYF. The CDR3 DNA sequence: TGTGCCAGCAGTACAGCGGGGGGCGTGCCCGAGCAGTACTTC.

The chain combines TRBV7-9 with TRBJ2-5, with 7 bases that match TRBD1. V lost 5 bases, J lost 5 bases, and 14 bases stayed unmatched. This CDR3 comprises 16 residues. Looked up from germline, CDR1 is SEHNR and CDR2 is FQNEAQ (reference sequence). CDR3 nucleotides: TGTGCCAGCAGCATGCTACAGGGGCGGGCGATCGAGACCCAGTACTTC. This translates into CASSMLQGRAIETQYF.

In its sample, this clone was seen once. J is TRBJ2-1 and V is TRBV20-1; 12 bases are shared with TRBD2. The CDR3 totals 11 residues. After removal of 5 bases from V and 10 bases from J, the junction contained 0 bases not matched to a gene. Per germline, CDR1 DFQATT and CDR2 SNEGSKA (reference sequence). The CDR3 nucleotides are TGCAGTGCTGGGACTAGCGGGGAGCAGTTCTTC. Translation gives CSAGTSGEQFF.

This clone was observed a single time. One end of the junction is discordant with germline, which a read error may explain. The chain is built from TRBV6-5 and TRBJ1-1; D ambiguous. The CDR3 is 14 amino acids. CDR1 is MNHEY, CDR2 SVGAGI, per germline. The CDR3 protein is CASSDSGKRTEAFF. CDR3 coding DNA: TGTGCCAGCAGTGACTCGGGGAAGCGGACTGAAGCTTTCTTT.

The V gene is TRBV5-6, the J gene TRBJ1-6; 7 positions agree with TRBD1. With 5 bases clipped from V and 6 bases from J, the junction kept 5 bases outside the gene matches. This CDR3 is 14 amino acids long. Looked up from germline, CDR1 is SGHDT and CDR2 is YYEEEE. Here the CDR3 reads CASSYRGFNSPLHF. The CDR3 DNA reads as TGTGCCAGCAGTTACAGGGGTTTTAATTCACCCCTCCACTTT.

J is TRBJ2-5 and V is TRBV10-3; D remains ambiguous. The CDR3 runs to 13 residues. V lost 8 bases and J lost 5, with 15 bases in between. CDR1 ENHRY and CDR2 SYGVKD come from the germline V gene. CDR3 sequence reads: CAIGSADGETQYF. The CDR3 DNA reads TGTGCCATCGGAAGCGCCGACGGTGAGACCCAGTACTTC.

V usage is TRBV6-5 and J usage is TRBJ1-4; 9 bases map to TRBD1. In germline, CDR1 is MNHEY, CDR2 SVGAGI. V was clipped by 6 bases and J by 7 bases; unmatched bases: 6. The CDR3 is 14 residues long. CDR3 in amino acids: CASRAGTGSEKLFF. The CDR3 nucleotides are TGTGCCAGCAGAGCCGGGACAGGGAGTGAAAAACTGTTTTTT.